The 8 T cell receptor beta chains in this list originate from one sample, sequenced in a study of post-analysis software for immune sequencing data. General study results and limits: Relative to controls, patients had several TRBV segments at higher frequency, with TRBV5-6, TRBV5-1 and TRBV20-1 among these.

These TCRs' antigens remain unknown. cDNA libraries of TCR beta carried unique molecular identifiers. Via MiXCR, TCRdb re-called the PCR reads, giving one row per CDR3 protein. The sample carries about 430,000 distinct CDR3 sequences, 39% recorded once. Material: blood. The receptors come from a girl aged 2 to 10 with multiple sclerosis.

As DNA, the CDR3 is TGCGCCAGCAGCTTGCTTTGCGGGATAGGAGATACGCAGTATTTT. The encoded protein is CASSLLCGIGDTQYF. The J gene is TRBJ2-3, the V gene TRBV5-1; a weak D match, TRBD2 (6 bases). The V end lost 1 base, the J end lost 5 bases, and 14 bases lay between the germline ends. Looked up from germline, CDR1 is SGHRS and CDR2 is YFSETQ. The length of the CDR3 is 15 residues.

This chain uses TRBV7-2 with TRBJ1-1; TRBD1 aligns across 7 bases. V shed 3 bases, J shed 0 bases, and the junction held 7 bases outside the gene matches. Germline V gene data show CDR1 as SGHTA and CDR2 as FQGNSA. The CDR3 is 16 residues long. The CDR3 reads CASSFPPGQVNTEAFF. For the CDR3, the DNA is TGTGCCAGCAGCTTCCCACCTGGACAGGTGAACACTGAAGCTTTCTTT.

The chain uses TRBV12-3 or TRBV12-4 and TRBJ1-1; D is possibly TRBD1 (6 bases). The CDR3 covers 12 residues. Trimming shortened V by 7 bases and J by 5 bases, and 11 bases separated the two germline ends. CDR3 DNA sequence: TGTGCCAGCATACAGGGAGGGACTGAAGCTTTCTTT. Translating it yields CASIQGGTEAFF.

Only a few counts were recorded for this clonotype. The rearrangement uses TRBV27 and TRBJ2-7, with D perhaps TRBD2 (6 bases). The length of the CDR3 is 15 residues. Germline CDR1 reads MNHEY; CDR2 reads SMNVEV (reference sequence). V lost 2 bases and J 0 bases, leaving 11 bases between the germline ends. CDR3 DNA: TGTGCCAGCAGTTTAGCCGCGGGGTACTCCTACGAGCAGTACTTC. Its translation: CASSLAAGYSYEQYF.

The chain joins TRBV6-1 to TRBJ2-3; D gene ambiguous. V lost 11 bases to trimming and J lost 0 bases, with 15 bases between them. The CDR3 spans 14 residues. Per the germline V gene, CDR1 is MNHNS and CDR2 is SASEGT. CDR3 nucleotide sequence: TGTGCCCTGGGGAAGGTTACTAGCACAGATACGCAGTATTTT. It codes for CALGKVTSTDTQYF.

This CDR3 is CASSGGGRKQQYF. CDR3 bases: TGTGCCAGCAGTGGGGGAGGGAGGAAACAGCAGTACTTC. The chain links TRBV28 to TRBJ2-7; the match to TRBD2 covers 7 bases. In germline, CDR1 is MDHEN, CDR2 SYDVKM. The junction had 9 bases not matched to a gene; V was cut back by 5 bases and J by 8 bases. The CDR3 is made up of 13 amino acids. Full variable domain (outside the CDR3, taken from reference TRBV28 and TRBJ2-7): DVKVTQSSRYLVKRTGEKVFLECVQDMDHENMFWYRQDPGLGLRLIYFSYDVKMKEKGDIPEGYSVSREKKERFSLILESASTNQTSMYLCASSGGGRKQQYFGPGTRLTVT.

In this sample, this clonotype turned up a few times. The rearrangement joins TRBV4-1 to TRBJ1-6; maybe TRBD1 (5 bases). V was trimmed by 0 bases and J by 7 bases, leaving 10 bases between them. CDR3 length equals 15 residues. Germline-derived CDR1 and CDR2 are MGHRA and YSYEKL. The DNA for the CDR3 is TGCGCCAGCAGCCAAGAGTCAGGGTACAATTCACCCCTCCACTTT. This sequence encodes CASSQESGYNSPLHF.

The chain combines TRBV10-3 with TRBJ2-1, with 7 bases fitting TRBD2. Germline V gene lookup returns CDR1 ENHRY and CDR2 SYGVKD. CDR3 length: 15 residues. The ends lost 10 bases at V and 1 base at J; junction bases unmatched: 10. For the CDR3, the DNA is TGTGCCACCTCTAGCGGAGAGACTTCCTACAATGAGCAGTTCTTC. Translating gives CATSSGETSYNEQFF.